This entry describes one T cell receptor (beta chain). The target antigen is unknown. This sample was included in a study of T cell responses to AZD1222 COVID-19 vaccine. The overall study: Second-dose timings of about 4 or about 12 weeks were pooled.

General observations from the study: No day 14 peak samples; only post-peak repertoires were characterized. Vaccine-associated CD4 TCRs spanned spike, dominant at 160-218 and 743-854. Among the donors, most were white British and more were female, and clonal diversity was possibly underestimated.

Data came from immunoSEQ multiplex PCR; TCRdb stores just in-frame clones and leaves some out. The sample holds some 150,000 clones, about 87% seen once. The TCR sequence derives from an adult in good health. Sequenced here: peripheral blood, sampled on day 0 of AZD1222 vaccination.

CDR3 residues: CASSLNRDTEAFF. DNA for the CDR3: TGTGCCAGCAGCCTTAACAGGGACACTGAAGCTTTCTTT. This chain links TRBV7-2 with TRBJ1-1; a weak D match, TRBD1 (6 bases). The germline V gene has CDR1 SGHTA and CDR2 FQGNSA. Trimming took off 5 bases at V and 3 bases at J, with 10 bases between the two ends. This CDR3 is built from 13 residues.